This T cell receptor beta chain was captured in a study of blood T cells in healthy people across ages (dated by TCRdb to between 2014 and 2017). In the study overall: In model experiments, template switching captured roughly one uniquely barcoded TCR beta cDNA molecule for every two T cells. Using deep sequencing normalized with unique cDNA molecular identifiers, the study measured how TCR beta repertoire diversity changes with age. The donors were divided into four age groups: young (average roughly 15 years), middle-aged (over 35), aged (about 56) and long-lived (more than 75). To avoid experimental bias, donors of different ages were randomly spread across the sequencing lanes. For two donors (one aged 18 to 29 and one aged 80 or older), the study analyzed two additional independent replicas of 1 million unique cDNA reads from the same blood draw. Overall study outcomes, separate from this receptor: Compared with the aged group, the long-lived group had more naive CD4+ T cells, fewer expanded clones and increased TCR diversity, a pattern suggesting age selection. As age increased, observed TCR beta diversity per million T cells dropped in a roughly linear way, and a significant reduction was already evident by age about 40. Bulk unsorted PBMC profiling prevented conclusive comparison of naive and antigen-experienced compartments. There was a strong correlation between observed TCR beta diversity and the percentage of naive T cells measured by flow cytometry. Total diversity estimates from one million sequenced T cells were considered lower bounds and underestimates. Because the CMV infection status of the donors was unknown, age-related changes in expanded clonotypes may potentially have been confounded.

With respect to this clonotype: No cognate antigen has been identified for it. One base away there is no much larger clone; base qualities are not given.

Library preparation employed 5' RACE. Data came from an Illumina HiSeq 2500. A second roughly 7 to 12 cycle PCR used a sample-barcoded 5' primer and a J-beta primer mix. Each TCR beta cDNA molecule received a unique molecular identifier from a template-switch 5' adaptor carrying 12 random nucleotides. Each sample yielded at least 2.5 million CDR3-containing paired-end reads. First-strand cDNA was synthesized from all RNA with the Mint cDNA synthesis kit, primed by a TRBC-specific oligonucleotide. After uracil-DNA glycosylase treatment, a first 18-cycle PCR used universal primers M1SS and BC2_uni_R on all cDNA. On the study's bioinformatics: For normalization, 1 million high-quality reads, each with a distinct molecular identifier, were randomly selected from each sample. Instead of being binned into consensus sequences, reads that shared molecular identifiers were thrown out. CDR3 identification, clonotype clustering and error correction used MiTCR with a Q25 quality threshold and the strictest error-elimination algorithm. Lower-bound total TCR beta diversity was estimated with a nonparametric unseen species model using Euler transformation. TCRdb trimmed the raw reads at Q25, called clones with MiXCR and kept productive beta chains. Duplicate CDR3 protein sequences are folded into a single record with the most common DNA and genes. The V and J calls here are based on TCRdb, not the publication. The sample table records about 1,600,000 distinct CDR3 sequences; 42% of these occur just once. Of the sample, roughly 7.9% is held by the ten largest clones.

The roughly 39 donors, aged about 6 to 100 years, were systemically healthy Caucasian individuals from Russia. Each donor gave ten milliliters of peripheral blood, drawn into EDTA-treated Vacutainer tubes. PBMCs were isolated by Ficoll-Paque density-gradient centrifugation, with at least 6 million obtained per sample. Trizol reagent was used to extract total RNA from the PBMCs, yielding at least 5 micrograms per sample. For every donor, flow cytometry on a PBMC aliquot measured the percentage of naive CD45RAhigh/CD27high T cells. The receptor was derived from a woman aged 18-29 years in good health. Sample: blood.

The DNA reads TGCAGTGCGCCAGGGTCTTGGGACGAGCAGTACTTC. This translates into CSAPGSWDEQYF. This receptor chain uses TRBV20-1 and TRBJ2-7; the D gene is perhaps TRBD1, on 5 matching bases. The germline V gene encodes CDR1 DFQATT and CDR2 SNEGSKA (reference sequence). The CDR3 measures 12 amino acids from cysteine to phenylalanine. The entry retains the CDR3 DNA only, 36 bases that are in frame from base 1. V gives up 6 bases and J gives up 5 bases, and the segment between their germline ends measures 14 bases.